This T cell receptor (beta chain) emerged from a study of blood T cells in healthy people across ages. J gave up 5 bases and V 0 bases, and 7 bases lay outside the gene matches. Germline V gene lookup returns CDR1 SGDLS and CDR2 YYNGEE. The CDR3 has 16 amino acids. Using a J-beta primer mix together with a sample-barcoded 5' primer, a second PCR was run for about 7 to 12 cycles. The yield of each sample was at least 3 million CDR3-containing paired-end reads. One entry per CDR3 protein, called by TCRdb with MiXCR from the 5' RACE reads. The table includes about a million distinct CDR3 sequences, roughly 51% detected once. Healthy individuals of Caucasian origin from Russia, aged about 6 to 95, served as donors.

V and J are TRBV9 and TRBJ2-3, with TRBD2 matching over 9 bases. This clonotype was sampled from a woman between 55 and 75 years old in good health. Sequenced input: blood. The CDR3 DNA reads as TGTGCCAGCAGCGTAGCCCCTAGCGGGGTTGGAGATACGCAGTATTTT. Protein sequence: CASSVAPSGVGDTQYF.